This TCR beta chain derives from a study of regulatory T cells in long-lasting Graves disease. Only a few counts were recorded for this clonotype. Time point given: newly diagnosed GD, antithyroid drugs for less than 3 months. Isolated PBMC RNA provided the starting material for the TCR library. Trimming removed 6 bases from V and 5 bases from J; junction bases left unmatched: 7. The CDR3 runs to 15 residues. CDR1 is MNHNS, CDR2 SASEGT, per germline. According to the study, TCR beta libraries were built with iRepertoire HTBI primers and CDR3-region Arm-PCR. TCRdb analysed the multiplex PCR reads with MiXCR anew, one entry per CDR3 protein. The sample shows fewer than 650,000 distinct CDR3 sequences, about 16% of them seen only once. The sample also formed part of further work on T cells in Graves' hyperthyroidism and ophthalmopathy. In that study: In the first-round RT-PCR of the TCR CDR3, the HTBI primer set was used.

The rearrangement links TRBV6-1 to TRBJ1-4; 9 nucleotides agree with TRBD1. The sequence was obtained from a man aged 18-30 years with Graves disease. This sample comprised peripheral blood mononuclear cells (PBMCs), obtained at new diagnosis, from a patient treated with antithyroid drugs. For the CDR3, the DNA is TGTGCCAGCAGATACGGGACAGGGCCGAATGAAAAACTGTTTTTT. It yields the protein CASRYGTGPNEKLFF.